This T cell receptor beta chain was identified in a study of T cell repertoires in cytomegalovirus infection. On the study more broadly: Used in the study were CMV epitopes, some recently identified and HLA-C-restricted, others well-studied and HLA-B-restricted. CMV infection plus the matching HLA type was flagged by public TCR beta signatures.

Study-level findings and limits: The ex vivo response showed dominance by HLA-C-restricted CMV-specific TCR beta clonotypes.

Points on this clonotype: What it recognizes is unknown.

This CDR3 comprises 18 residues. CDR1 is MDHEN, CDR2 SYDVKM, per germline. Trimming shortened V by 6 bases and J by 0 bases, and 20 bases separated the two germline ends. TCRdb called the reads again in MiXCR, with one record for every CDR3 protein. Of approximately 1,000,000 distinct CDR3 sequences detected, approximately 31% appear once; the ten largest clones hold about 14%. The source material was cultured CD8+ T cells from PBMCs, sampled from culture after CMV antigen stimulation. The receptor comes from a human donor in good health (CMV status not recorded). Some clones in this sample may be carry-over from other donors' samples. The J gene is TRBJ1-4, the V gene TRBV28; D is perhaps TRBD1 (6 bases). This CDR3 is CASSRPGQTPATNEKLFF. DNA for the CDR3: TGTGCCAGCAGCCGACCCGGACAGACACCCGCAACTAATGAAAAACTGTTTTTT.